The rows below give T cell receptor beta chains drawn from one sample of a study of T cell repertoires in cytomegalovirus infection. TCRdb reprocessed the reads with MiXCR, giving one entry per CDR3 protein. The table shows nearly 550,000 distinct CDR3 sequences, with 16% occurring only once. Sequencing was performed on CD8+ T cells from PBMCs. The receptors come from a human donor in good health (CMV status not recorded). Some clones in this sample may be carry-over from other donors' samples. Each CDR3 is given without its conserved first and last residue.

J	V	CDR3
TRBJ1-4	TRBV27	ASSSDTGRGNEKLF
TRBJ2-5	TRBV20-1	SARRELRETQY
TRBJ2-1	TRBV29-1	SVGALAGHLNNEQF
TRBJ1-5	TRBV19	ASSIRAGQPQH
TRBJ1-3	TRBV2	ASSENVRGGGNTIY
TRBJ2-5	TRBV12-5	ASGPWGAPAETQY
TRBJ2-5	TRBV6-6	ASSYDYNQETQY
TRBJ2-1	TRBV2	ATPSGGTNKQF
TRBJ1-2	TRBV4-1	ASSQDRVSYT
TRBJ2-3	TRBV4-1	ASSQVAGASDTQY
TRBJ1-2	TRBV20-1	SAPPGSNYGYT
TRBJ2-7	TRBV5-5	ASSLAQGLYEQY
TRBJ2-7	TRBV13	ASSLKGTSAYEQY
TRBJ1-1	TRBV20-1	SARRTNARNTEAF
TRBJ1-5	TRBV7-8	ASRKDTGRSTNQPQH
TRBJ1-1	TRBV7-2	ASSSDTFTEAF
TRBJ2-7	TRBV19	VSSLGLSGEQY
TRBJ2-1	TRBV2	ASHGRGATGEQF
TRBJ2-7	TRBV11-2	ASSLLIRSYEQY
TRBJ2-1	TRBV7-3	ASSPGMGQGAGEQF
TRBJ1-3	TRBV11-2	ASSHLRTTGISGNTIY
TRBJ2-7	TRBV7-8	ASSLPGRPTSYEQY
TRBJ2-1	TRBV11-2	ASSLDGRGTYNEQF
TRBJ2-2	TRBV7-9	ASSARTGGGTNTGELF
TRBJ1-3	TRBV7-9	ASSLARDGGTGNTIY
TRBJ1-1	TRBV20-1	SASPRDTEAF
TRBJ2-2	TRBV19	ASSTSGTSGTGELF
TRBJ2-3	TRBV12-3/TRBV12-4	ASSRVPDTQY
TRBJ1-3	TRBV9	ASSVGARGRGNTIY
TRBJ2-3	TRBV20-1	SANPGLAGVFESTDTQY
TRBJ2-1	TRBV27	ATQGGPGSSYNEQF
TRBJ1-1	TRBV6-2/TRBV6-3	ASSYLGAGTGGPQTEAF
TRBJ2-7	TRBV19	ASSLARGQFNEQY
TRBJ2-2	TRBV19	ASSALNSGRAIGELF
TRBJ1-1	TRBV12-3/TRBV12-4	ASYWRQSPLF
TRBJ2-7	TRBV25-1	ASSLPWQDDYEQY
TRBJ2-7	TRBV5-4	ASSFLDRPYEQY
TRBJ2-1	TRBV28	ASSLGAGGNYNEQF
TRBJ2-7	TRBV5-6	ASSLEGTGAREQY
TRBJ2-1	TRBV12-3/TRBV12-4	ASSPTSGVYNEQF
TRBJ1-2	TRBV11-2	ASSLGVDYGYT
TRBJ2-1	TRBV7-6	ASSRGVAGGLDNEQF
TRBJ2-7	TRBV28	ASSLWGLAGEYEQY
TRBJ1-2	TRBV28	ASRQVAGYT
TRBJ1-5	TRBV9	ASSVGSGDYSNQPQH
TRBJ1-3	TRBV11-2	ASGSSGAEGNTIY
TRBJ2-1	TRBV6-5	ASSPGNNEQF
TRBJ1-1	TRBV6-1	ASRQYTEAF
TRBJ2-1	TRBV15	ATSRAYNEQF